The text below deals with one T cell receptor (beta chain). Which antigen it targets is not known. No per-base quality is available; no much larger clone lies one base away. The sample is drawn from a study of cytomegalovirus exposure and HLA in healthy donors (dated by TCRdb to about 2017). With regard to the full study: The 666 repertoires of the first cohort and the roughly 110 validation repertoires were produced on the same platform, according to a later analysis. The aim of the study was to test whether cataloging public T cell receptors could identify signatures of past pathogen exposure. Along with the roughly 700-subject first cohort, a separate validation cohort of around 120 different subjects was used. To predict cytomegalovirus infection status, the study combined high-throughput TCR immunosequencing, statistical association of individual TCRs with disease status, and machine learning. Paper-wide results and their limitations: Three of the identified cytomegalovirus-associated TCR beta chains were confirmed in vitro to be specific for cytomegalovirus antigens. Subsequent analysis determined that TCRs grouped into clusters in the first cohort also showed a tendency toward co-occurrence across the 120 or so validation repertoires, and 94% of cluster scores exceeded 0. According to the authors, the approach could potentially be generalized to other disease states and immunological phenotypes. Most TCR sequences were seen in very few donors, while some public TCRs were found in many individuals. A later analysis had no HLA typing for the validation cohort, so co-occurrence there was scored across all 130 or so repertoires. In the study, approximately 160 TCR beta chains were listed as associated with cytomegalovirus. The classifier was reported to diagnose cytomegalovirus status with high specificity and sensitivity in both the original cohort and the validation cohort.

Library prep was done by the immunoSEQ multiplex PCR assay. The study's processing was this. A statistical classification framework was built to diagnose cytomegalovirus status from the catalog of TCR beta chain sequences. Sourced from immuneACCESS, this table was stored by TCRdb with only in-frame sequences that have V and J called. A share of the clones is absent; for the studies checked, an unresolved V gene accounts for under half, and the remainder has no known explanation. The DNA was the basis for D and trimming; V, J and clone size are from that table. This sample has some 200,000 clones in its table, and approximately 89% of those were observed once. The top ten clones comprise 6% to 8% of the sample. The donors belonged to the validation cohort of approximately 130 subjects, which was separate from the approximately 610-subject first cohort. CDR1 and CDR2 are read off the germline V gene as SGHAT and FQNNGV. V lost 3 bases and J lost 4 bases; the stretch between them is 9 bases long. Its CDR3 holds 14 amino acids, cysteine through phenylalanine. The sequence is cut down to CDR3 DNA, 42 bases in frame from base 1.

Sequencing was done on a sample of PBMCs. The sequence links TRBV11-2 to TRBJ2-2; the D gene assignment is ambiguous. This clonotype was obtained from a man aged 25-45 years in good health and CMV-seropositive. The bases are TGTGCCAGCAGCTTTCAACTATTCACCGGGGAGCTGTTTTTT. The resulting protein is CASSFQLFTGELFF.